The 5 T cell receptor beta chains in this list originate from one sample, sequenced in a study of blood T cell repertoires in COVID-19. Measured with immunoSEQ multiplex PCR; TCRdb has only the in-frame clones, and not every one. The sample lists about 300,000 clones, around 92% occurring once. Sequencing input: peripheral blood. The receptor set was obtained from a woman in her thirties with COVID-19, enrolled during active disease.

The chain recombines TRBV29-1 with TRBJ2-7; 7 positions match TRBD1. J was trimmed by 2 bases and V by 6 bases; bases with no gene match: 10. The V gene's germline CDR1 is SQVTM and CDR2 ANQGSEA. CDR3 length: 14 residues. The CDR3 DNA sequence: TGCAGCGTCACAGGGGCCCTTCCCCCCTACGAGCAGTACGTC. Translating gives CSVTGALPPYEQYV.

The chain is built from TRBV5-1 and TRBJ1-2; no clear D gene. Deletions cut 0 bases from V and 7 bases from J, with 13 bases between. Germline assignment: CDR1 SGHRS and CDR2 YFSETQ. The CDR3 has 14 residues. This CDR3 is CASSLEATPGGYTF. Here the CDR3 DNA reads TGCGCCAGCAGCTTGGAGGCAACGCCGGGTGGCTACACCTTC.

The chain is built from TRBV7-9 and TRBJ2-7; TRBD1 might be the D (6 bases). Germline V lookup: CDR1 SEHNR, CDR2 FQNEAQ (reference sequence). Trimming shortened V by 8 bases and J by 0 bases, and 11 bases separated the two germline ends. The CDR3 has 13 amino acids. CDR3 sequence: CASSDRTSYEQYF. CDR3 DNA: TGTGCCAGCTCAGACAGGACCTCCTACGAGCAGTACTTC.

The CDR3 loop is CASSSWTGLNYGYTF. The CDR3 DNA is TGTGCCAGTAGTAGCTGGACAGGGTTGAACTATGGCTACACCTTC. The rearrangement uses TRBV19 and TRBJ1-2, with TRBD1 matching 8 bases. The CDR3 totals 15 residues. V lost 4 bases, J lost 2 bases, and 6 bases stayed unmatched. In germline, CDR1 is LNHDA, CDR2 SQIVND (reference sequence). Full variable domain (outside the CDR3, taken from reference TRBV19 and TRBJ1-2): DGGITQSPKYLFRKEGQNVTLSCEQNLNHDAMYWYRQDPGQGLRLIYYSQIVNDFQKGDIAEGYSVSREKKESFPLTVTSAQKNPTAFYLCASSSWTGLNYGYTFGSGTRLTVV.

In this sample, this clone turned up a few times. The chain has TRBV28 and TRBJ1-6, with 7 positions matching TRBD1. Germline V gene sequence: CDR1 MDHEN, CDR2 SYDVKM. V trimming: 7 bases; J trimming: 9 bases; junction bases outside the gene matches: 12. There are 15 residues in the CDR3. In DNA form, the CDR3 reads TGTGCCAGCATCGGGTCGGACAGGATGTTTTCACCCCTCCACTTT. This encodes CASIGSDRMFSPLHF.